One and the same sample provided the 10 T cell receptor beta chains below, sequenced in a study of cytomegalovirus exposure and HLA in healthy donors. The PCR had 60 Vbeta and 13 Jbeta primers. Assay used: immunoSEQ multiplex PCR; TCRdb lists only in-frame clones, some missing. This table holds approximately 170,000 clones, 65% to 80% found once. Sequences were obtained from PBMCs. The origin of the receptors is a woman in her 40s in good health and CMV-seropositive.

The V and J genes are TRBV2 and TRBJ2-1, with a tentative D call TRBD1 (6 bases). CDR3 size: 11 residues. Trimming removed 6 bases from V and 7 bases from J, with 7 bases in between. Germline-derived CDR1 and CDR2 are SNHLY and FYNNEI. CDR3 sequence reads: CASRGANEQFF. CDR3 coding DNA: TGTGCCAGCAGGGGGGCAAATGAGCAGTTCTTC.

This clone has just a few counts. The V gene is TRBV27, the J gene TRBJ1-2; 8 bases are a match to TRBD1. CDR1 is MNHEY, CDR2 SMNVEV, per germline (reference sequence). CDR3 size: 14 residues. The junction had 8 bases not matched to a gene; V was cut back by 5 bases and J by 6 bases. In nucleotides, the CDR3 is TGTGCCAGCAGTCCGAGGACAGGGTGGGATGGCTACACCTTC. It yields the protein CASSPRTGWDGYTF.

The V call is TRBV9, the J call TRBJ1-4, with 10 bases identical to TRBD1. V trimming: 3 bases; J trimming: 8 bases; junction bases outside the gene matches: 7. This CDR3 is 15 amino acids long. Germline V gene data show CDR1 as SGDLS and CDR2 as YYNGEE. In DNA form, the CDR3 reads TGTGCCAGCAGCGCGGGACAGGGGAATTTCGAAAAACTGTTTTTT. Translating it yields CASSAGQGNFEKLFF.

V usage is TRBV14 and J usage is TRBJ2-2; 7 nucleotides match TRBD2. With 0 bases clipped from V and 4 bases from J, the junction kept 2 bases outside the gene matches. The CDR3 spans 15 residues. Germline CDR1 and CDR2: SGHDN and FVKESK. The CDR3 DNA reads TGTGCCAGCAGCCAAGACGGACTAGGCACCGGGGAGCTGTTTTTT. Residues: CASSQDGLGTGELFF. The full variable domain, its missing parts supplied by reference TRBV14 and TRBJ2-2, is EAGVTQFPSHSVIEKGQTVTLRCDPISGHDNLYWYRRVMGKEIKFLLHFVKESKQDESGMPNNRFLAERTGGTYSTLKVQPAELEDSGVYFCASSQDGLGTGELFFGEGSRLTVL.

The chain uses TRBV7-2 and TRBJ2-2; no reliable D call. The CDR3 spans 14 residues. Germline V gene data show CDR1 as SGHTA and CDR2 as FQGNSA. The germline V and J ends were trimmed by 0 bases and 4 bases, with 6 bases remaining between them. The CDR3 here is CASSLASGTGELFF. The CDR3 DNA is TGTGCCAGCAGCTTAGCCTCCGGCACCGGGGAGCTGTTTTTT.

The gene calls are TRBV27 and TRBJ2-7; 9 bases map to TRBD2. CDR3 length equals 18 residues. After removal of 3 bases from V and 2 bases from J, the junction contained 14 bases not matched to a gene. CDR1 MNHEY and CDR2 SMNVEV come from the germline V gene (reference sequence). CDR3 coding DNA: TGTGCCAGCAGTTTGTCGGGAGTCAGCGGGGGGCTGACCTACGAGCAGTACTTC. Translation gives CASSLSGVSGGLTYEQYF.

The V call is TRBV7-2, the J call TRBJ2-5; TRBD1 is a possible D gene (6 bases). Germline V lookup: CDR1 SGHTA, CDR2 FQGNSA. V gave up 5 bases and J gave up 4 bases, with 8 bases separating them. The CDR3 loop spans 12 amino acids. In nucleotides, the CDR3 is TGTGCCAGCAGCGAACAGGGAGAGACCCAGTACTTC. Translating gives CASSEQGETQYF.

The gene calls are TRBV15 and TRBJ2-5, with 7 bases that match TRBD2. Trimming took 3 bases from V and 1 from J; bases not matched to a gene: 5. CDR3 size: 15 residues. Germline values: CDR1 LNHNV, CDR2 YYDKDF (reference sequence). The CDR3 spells CATSRLGGVQETQYF. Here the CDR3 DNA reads TGTGCCACCAGCAGGTTGGGGGGGGTCCAAGAGACCCAGTACTTC.

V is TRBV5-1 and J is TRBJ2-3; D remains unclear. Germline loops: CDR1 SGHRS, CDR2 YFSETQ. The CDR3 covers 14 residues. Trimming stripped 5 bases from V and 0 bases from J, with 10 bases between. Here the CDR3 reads CASSLAISTDTQYF. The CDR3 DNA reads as TGCGCCAGCAGTCTGGCAATTAGCACAGATACGCAGTATTTT.

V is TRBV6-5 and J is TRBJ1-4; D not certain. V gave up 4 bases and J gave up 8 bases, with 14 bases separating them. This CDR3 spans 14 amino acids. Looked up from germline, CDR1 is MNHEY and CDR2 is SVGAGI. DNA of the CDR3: TGTGCCAGCAGTTCAACGGGATTTGGAGAAAAACTGTTTTTT. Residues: CASSSTGFGEKLFF.